The clone carrying this TCR beta chain turned up a few times. Antigen specificity is unknown. This sample was included in a study of identical twins. Study results and caveats: Insertions were fewer in abundant cord blood beta clonotypes, whereas memory repertoires showed none of this pattern.

Addition of a universal primer site occurred through template switching, and cDNA carried unique molecular identifiers. TCRdb itself ran the 5' RACE reads through MiXCR, one entry per CDR3 protein. The data contain roughly 710,000 distinct CDR3 sequences, less than 7% of them singletons. The CDR3 contains 12 residues. CDR1 and CDR2 (germline): SGHRS, YFSETQ. Losses at the gene ends were 4 bases for V and 10 bases for J; bases not matched to a gene: 4. Material: naive T cells sorted from blood. The chain joins TRBV5-1 to TRBJ2-1, with 8 bases aligning to TRBD2. The receptor's source is a young man in good health. In nucleotides, the CDR3 is TGCGCCAGCAGCCCGGGGGGGCAGGAGCAGTTCTTC. As protein: CASSPGGQEQFF. Based on the CDR3 plus reference TRBV5-1 and TRBJ2-1, the full variable domain is KAGVTQTPRYLIKTRGQQVTLSCSPISGHRSVSWYQQTPGQGLQFLFEYFSETQRNKGNFPGRFSGRQFSNSRSEMNVSTLELGDSALYLCASSPGGQEQFFGPGTRLTVL.